The clone carrying this T cell receptor beta chain has just a few counts. Here immunoSEQ multiplex PCR was the method, and the copy in TCRdb shows in-frame clones only, minus some. The data contain approximately 70,000 clones, 70% to 90% of them singletons. The data originate from a study of cytotoxic CD8 clonotypes in ibrutinib-treated CLL. Trimming stripped 2 bases from V and 1 base from J, with 6 bases between. This CDR3 contains 12 residues. Germline values: CDR1 GTSNPN, CDR2 SVGIG (reference sequence). The chain links TRBV30 to TRBJ2-7, with no clear D. Sequenced material: PBMCs, taken at disease progression, from a patient treated with ibrutinib. The sequence was obtained from a human donor with chronic lymphocytic leukemia. CDR3 DNA: TGTGCCTGGAGTTTGATATCCTACGAGCAGTACTTC. Protein product: CAWSLISYEQYF.